This T cell receptor (beta chain) was sequenced in a study of response to subunit inactivated influenza vaccine. Study conclusions and caveats: New T cells are recruited in small numbers by each seasonal influenza vaccination, according to the authors' suggestion.

Remarks on this clonotype: What it binds is unknown.

Trimming took 6 bases from V and 0 from J, leaving 12 bases between them. CDR1 and CDR2 (germline): SNHLY, FYNNEI. The CDR3 has 15 residues. Each CDR3 protein is one row after TCRdb ran MiXCR on the RT-PCR reads. The table shows around 320,000 distinct CDR3 sequences, with around 20% occurring only once. V usage is TRBV2 and J usage is TRBJ1-3; D is possibly TRBD1 (6 bases). The sequence was collected from a man aged 50-75 years who received an inactivated influenza vaccine. The sequencing used PBMCs from blood, collected approximately 22 months after vaccination. CDR3 sequence: CASSDRIFSGNTIYF. CDR3 bases: TGTGCCAGCAGCGACAGGATCTTCTCTGGAAACACCATATATTTT.